Below are 7 T cell receptor beta chains sequenced from a single sample in a study of early T cells in non-severe SARS-CoV-2 infection. TCRdb re-derived calls from the 5' RACE reads in MiXCR, one entry per CDR3 protein. This sample has around 86,000 distinct CDR3 sequences, with 14% to 15% found just once. Material for sequencing was whole blood. The source is an adult who was a healthcare worker with PCR-confirmed SARS-CoV-2 infection or an uninfected control (not recorded which).

The V gene is TRBV6-5, the J gene TRBJ2-7; TRBD1 agrees at 10 bases. Germline values: CDR1 MNHEY, CDR2 SVGAGI. The CDR3 consists of 14 residues. V lost 5 bases and J lost 9; bases outside the gene matches: 10. The CDR3 DNA reads as TGTGCCAGCAGTCAGCCGGGACAGGGGCTCGGGCAGTACGTC. Amino acids: CASSQPGQGLGQYV.

There are many counts of this clonotype. The gene calls are TRBV14 and TRBJ2-6; no definite D call. The CDR3 length is 14 residues. The ends were cut back, 3 bases at V and 0 bases at J, with 3 bases in the middle. Germline lookup yields CDR1 SGHDN and CDR2 FVKESK. The CDR3 loop reads CASSQASGANVLTF. In nucleotides, the CDR3 is TGTGCCAGCAGCCAGGCCTCTGGGGCCAACGTCCTGACTTTC.

The table lists this clonotype with a few counts. The chain joins TRBV6-5 to TRBJ1-2; D uncertain. The CDR3 covers 13 residues. Germline values: CDR1 MNHEY, CDR2 SVGAGI. The germline V and J ends were trimmed by 2 bases and 4 bases, with 8 bases remaining between them. The CDR3 region has the DNA TGTGCCAGCAGTTACACAAATGCCTATGGCTACACCTTC. It encodes CASSYTNAYGYTF.

The chain joins TRBV4-1 to TRBJ1-1; D gene ambiguous. The germline V gene encodes CDR1 MGHRA and CDR2 YSYEKL. There are 14 residues in the CDR3. V lost 1 base and J lost 2, with 8 bases in between. The CDR3 spells CASSQVRGNTEAFF. The CDR3 bases are TGCGCCAGCAGCCAAGTCCGCGGAAACACTGAAGCTTTCTTT.

This chain uses TRBV28 with TRBJ1-1; D remains unclear. The CDR3 covers 14 residues. Germline values: CDR1 MDHEN, CDR2 SYDVKM. Trimming took off 5 bases at V and 1 base at J, with 11 bases between the two ends. DNA for the CDR3: TGTGCCAGCAGTGCCTCCGGGAAGAACACTGAAGCTTTCTTT. It specifies CASSASGKNTEAFF.

The chain has TRBV7-2 and TRBJ2-3; D not resolved. CDR1 and CDR2 (germline): SGHTA, FQGNSA. V dropped 5 bases and J dropped 2 bases, with 5 bases sitting between them. This CDR3 comprises 12 residues. CDR3 nucleotides: TGTGCCAGCAGCCGAGACACAGATACGCAGTATTTT. It codes for CASSRDTDTQYF.

This clonotype turned up a few times. The chain uses TRBV19 and TRBJ2-5; 9 nucleotides line up with TRBD1. From germline, CDR1 is LNHDA and CDR2 SQIVND (reference sequence). The CDR3 loop spans 14 amino acids. Germline trimming cut 3 bases from V and 3 bases from J; bases unmatched to any gene: 2. CDR3 in DNA: TGTGCCAGTAGTATGGGACAGGGTAAAGAGACCCAGTACTTC. The encoded protein is CASSMGQGKETQYF.